This T cell receptor (beta chain) was profiled in a study of T-cell reconstitution after alpha-beta-depleted transplantation in children listed by TCRdb under 2016. Notes on the research overall: Using TCR repertoire profiling, the study followed T-cell immune reconstitution in a quantitative way in children after TCRalphabeta/CD19-depleted allogeneic hematopoietic cell transplantation.

A word on this clonotype: The target of this receptor is not known. Base qualities are not at hand, and no much larger clone is one base apart.

Library prep was done by PCR. Sequencing used an Illumina HiSeq 2500. To normalize quantification of the TCRbeta repertoire, the TCR libraries were built with molecular barcoding that relied on unique molecular identifiers. Starting from the raw public reads, TCRdb applied fastp trimming at Q25, assembled clones with MiXCR and retained in-frame beta chains. Each entry merges the rows of one CDR3 protein and shows their most common DNA and genes. The sample table shows roughly 500,000 distinct CDR3 sequences, and approximately 13% are seen once. Of the sample, 4.5% to 6% falls within the top ten clones. The source of this sequence is a human donor who donated a stem cell graft to a child with combined immunodeficiency. The material was PBMCs from the stem cell graft donor, obtained from the stem cell graft.

The CDR3 region reads CSAGGTSGVYEQYF. The bases read TGCAGTGCCGGGGGGACTAGCGGGGTTTACGAGCAGTACTTC. The chain couples TRBV20-1 to TRBJ2-7, and 13 bases in between align with TRBD2. The germline V end is reduced by 6 bases and the J end by 4 bases; junction bases left unmatched: 6. CDR1 and CDR2, looked up from the germline V gene (reference sequence), are DFQATT and SNEGSKA. CDR3 length: 14 amino acids, cysteine to phenylalanine. The entry retains the CDR3 DNA only, 42 bases that are in frame from base 1.